The clone carrying this T cell receptor beta chain was found a few times. Its matching antigen is unknown. TCRdb redid the calling of the reads with MiXCR, one entry per CDR3 protein. The table shows around 180,000 distinct CDR3 sequences, with under 25% occurring only once. The record originates from a study of T cell repertoires in cytomegalovirus infection. Study-wide points: The ex vivo response was dominated by HLA-C-restricted CMV-specific TCR beta clonotypes.

Germline-derived CDR1 and CDR2 are SGHTA and FQGNSA. V gave up 1 base and J gave up 5 bases; unmatched junction bases: 12. CDR3 length: 17 amino acids. This sequence was found in a human donor in good health (CMV status not recorded). Some clones in this sample may be carry-over from other donors' samples. J is TRBJ2-5 and V is TRBV7-2; 8 nucleotides line up with TRBD2. The sequencing input was PBMCs. For the CDR3, the DNA is TGTGCCAGCAGCTTAGGGGGGACTAGTGGGGGGGGGGAGACCCAGTACTTC. It encodes CASSLGGTSGGGETQYF.